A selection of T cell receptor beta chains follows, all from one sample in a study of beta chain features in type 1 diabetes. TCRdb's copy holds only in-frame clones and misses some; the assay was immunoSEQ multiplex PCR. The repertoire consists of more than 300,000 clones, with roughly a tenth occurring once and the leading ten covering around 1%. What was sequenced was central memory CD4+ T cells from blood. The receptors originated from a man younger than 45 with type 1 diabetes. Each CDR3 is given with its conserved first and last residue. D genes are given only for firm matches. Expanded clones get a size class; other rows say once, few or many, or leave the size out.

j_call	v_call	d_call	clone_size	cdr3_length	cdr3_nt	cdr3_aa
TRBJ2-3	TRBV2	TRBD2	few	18	TGTGCCAGCAGTGCCGGGACTAGCGGGGGGCCGCGTCCAGATACGCAGTATTTT	CASSAGTSGGPRPDTQYF
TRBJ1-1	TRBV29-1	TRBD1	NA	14	TGCAGCGCCGAAGTCGGGACAGGGGGCACTGAAGCTTTCTTT	CSAEVGTGGTEAFF
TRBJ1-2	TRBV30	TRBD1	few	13	TGTGCCTGGAGTACGGGACAGGGGTATGGCTACACCTTC	CAWSTGQGYGYTF
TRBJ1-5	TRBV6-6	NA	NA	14	TGTGCCAGCAGTTACTCCAGGGATGGCCAGCCCCAGCATTTT	CASSYSRDGQPQHF
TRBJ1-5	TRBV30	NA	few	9	TGTGCCTGGAAACAGCCCCAGCATTTT	CAWKQPQHF
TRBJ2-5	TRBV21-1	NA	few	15	TGTGCCAGCAGCAGCCTACAGGGGTCGAGGGAGACCCAGTACTTC	CASSSLQGSRETQYF
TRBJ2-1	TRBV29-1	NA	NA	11	TGCAGCGTTGAATGGCTTCATGAGCAGTTCTTC	CSVEWLHEQFF
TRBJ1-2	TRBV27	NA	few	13	TGTGCCAGCAGACCTGAGGGGCTTCGTGGCTACACCTTC	CASRPEGLRGYTF
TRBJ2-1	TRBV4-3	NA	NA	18	TGCGCCAGCAGCCAAGTAGGGGTTCGCGGGGGCCAGGACAATGAGCAGTTCTTC	CASSQVGVRGGQDNEQFF
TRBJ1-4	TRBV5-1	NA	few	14	TGCGCCAGCAGCTTGCGCTCGGGGAATGGAAAACTGTTTTTT	CASSLRSGNGKLFF